Shown below are 7 T cell receptor beta chains from a single sample sequenced in a study of T cell responses to AZD1222 COVID-19 vaccine. The data were produced by immunoSEQ multiplex PCR, yet TCRdb's version contains in-frame clones alone and is incomplete. Among approximately 80,000 clones listed, more than 85% were seen once. The starting material was peripheral blood, obtained 28 days after the second AZD1222 dose. These receptors originate from an adult who received the AZD1222 COVID-19 vaccine.

The rearrangement joins TRBV7-9 to TRBJ1-3; no clear D gene. CDR3 length equals 15 residues. In germline, CDR1 is SEHNR, CDR2 FQNEAQ (reference sequence). V gave up 1 base and J gave up 2 bases, with 9 bases separating them. The CDR3 DNA reads as TGTGCCAGCAGCTTAGAGGGCCGGGCTGGAAACACCATATATTTT. As protein: CASSLEGRAGNTIYF.

The chain is built from TRBV21-1 and TRBJ2-2; the table's D call, TRBD1, has no DNA check behind it. TRBV21-1 is deemed a pseudogene. The CDR3 length is 13 residues. The CDR3 spells CASTDRETGELFF. CDR3 sequence (DNA): TGTGCCAGCACGGACAGGGAAACCGGGGAGCTGTTTTTT.

This clone was counted once. J is TRBJ1-2 and V is TRBV28; 7 bases are a match to TRBD1. Germline CDR1 MDHEN, CDR2 SYDVKM. The J segment lost 3 bases and the V segment lost 5 bases, leaving 12 bases of the junction unmatched. The CDR3 spans 16 residues. CDR3 protein: CASSPLGGQRHYGYTF. The CDR3 DNA sequence: TGTGCCAGCAGTCCCCTTGGGGGACAGCGCCACTATGGCTACACCTTC.

J is TRBJ2-7 and V is TRBV5-4; tentatively, D is TRBD1 (6 bases). V lost 3 bases and J 6 bases, leaving 28 bases between the germline ends. The CDR3 runs to 18 residues. Germline CDR1 is SGHNT and CDR2 is YYREEE (reference sequence). The CDR3 bases are TGTGCCAGCAGCTCGCCGCCCGCTCGGCCCCTGGGGGCCTCCGAGCAGTACTTC. It specifies CASSSPPARPLGASEQYF. Using reference TRBV5-4 and TRBJ2-7 for the parts outside the CDR3, the full variable domain is ETGVTQSPTHLIKTRGQQVTLRCSSQSGHNTVSWYQQALGQGPQFIFQYYREEENGRGNFPPRFSGLQFPNYSSELNVNALELDDSALYLCASSSPPARPLGASEQYFGPGTRLTVT.

The chain has TRBV27 and TRBJ1-3, with TRBD1 identical over 8 bases. The germline gives CDR1 MNHEY, CDR2 SMNVEV (reference sequence). J gave up 0 bases and V 5 bases, and 3 bases lay outside the gene matches. This CDR3 has 15 amino acids. This CDR3 reads CASSQGTGSGNTIYF. The CDR3 DNA follows: TGTGCCAGCAGTCAAGGGACAGGCTCTGGAAACACCATATATTTT.

V is TRBV21-1 and J is TRBJ2-7; the tabulated D call, TRBD2, remains unverified against the DNA. TRBV21-1 is marked as a pseudogene. The CDR3 sequence is 15 residues long. The CDR3 DNA reads TGTGCCAGCAGCACGACTAGCGGGACATCCTACGAGCAGTACTTC. Protein product: CASSTTSGTSYEQYF.

This sequence joins TRBV30 and TRBJ2-7; D remains ambiguous. From germline, CDR1 is GTSNPN and CDR2 SVGIG (reference sequence). Trimming cost V 0 bases and J 3 bases, with 9 bases left between them. The length of the CDR3 is 13 residues. The CDR3 sequence: CAWSVSLIYEQYF. CDR3 nucleotides: TGTGCCTGGAGTGTGAGTCTAATCTACGAGCAGTACTTC.